Presented here are 7 T cell receptor beta chains from one specimen sequenced in a study of blood T cells in healthy people across ages. A second PCR, run for roughly 7 to 11 cycles, used a sample-barcoded 5' primer plus a J-beta primer mix. TCRdb passed the 5' RACE reads through MiXCR, listing each CDR3 protein once. The sample has 590,000 or so distinct CDR3 sequences, roughly 31% seen once. The sequenced sample was blood. The receptors here all came from a woman of 80 years or more in good health.

A single count supports this clonotype. J is TRBJ2-7 and V is TRBV20-1; D perhaps matches TRBD2 (6 bases). This CDR3 region has 10 residues. Germline CDR1 is DFQATT and CDR2 is SNEGSKA (reference sequence). V was pared by 3 bases and J by 9 bases, with 9 bases between. CDR3: CSARRGAQYF. The CDR3 DNA follows: TGCAGTGCTAGGCGGGGTGCGCAGTACTTC.

The chain has TRBV30 and TRBJ2-2; D is uncertain. CDR1 and CDR2 (germline): GTSNPN, SVGIG (reference sequence). The CDR3 is made up of 15 amino acids. V lost 0 bases to trimming and J lost 1 base, with 9 bases between them. The CDR3 is CAWSVPGMNTGELFF. DNA of the CDR3: TGTGCCTGGAGTGTTCCAGGCATGAACACCGGGGAGCTGTTTTTT.

The genes are TRBV5-6 and TRBJ2-5; the D gene is possibly TRBD1 (5 bases). This CDR3 has 15 residues. The ends were cut back, 2 bases at V and 0 bases at J, with 11 bases in the middle. Germline values: CDR1 SGHDT, CDR2 YYEEEE. CDR3 sequence: CASSFRDLYQETQYF. CDR3 in DNA: TGTGCCAGCAGCTTCAGGGATCTTTACCAAGAGACCCAGTACTTC.

The V call is TRBV4-3, the J call TRBJ1-1, with 7 nucleotides matching TRBD1. V shed 0 bases, J shed 5 bases, and the junction held 6 bases outside the gene matches. The germline gives CDR1 LGHNA, CDR2 YSLEER. This CDR3 spans 15 amino acids. The chain's CDR3 is CASSQDEGARTEAFF. As DNA, the CDR3 is TGCGCCAGCAGCCAAGACGAGGGGGCCCGAACTGAAGCTTTCTTT.

The chain couples TRBV20-1 to TRBJ2-1, with TRBD1 as a possible D gene (5 bases). Trimming shortened V by 0 bases and J by 2 bases, and 14 bases separated the two germline ends. The CDR3 has 16 amino acids. Looked up from germline, CDR1 is DFQATT and CDR2 is SNEGSKA (reference sequence). This chain's CDR3 is CSARDPGILAYNEQFF. As DNA, the CDR3 is TGCAGTGCTAGAGATCCAGGGATTTTAGCCTACAATGAGCAGTTCTTC.

As for this clonotype: A much larger clone sits a single nucleotide away, making a read error possible. This CDR3 reads CACSPTRTQYF. Here the CDR3 DNA reads TGTGCCTGCAGCCCCACCCGGACCCAGTACTTC. V and J are TRBV5-8 and TRBJ2-4; D is unresolved. Near its end, the DNA agrees better with TRBJ2-5, so the J call may be wrong. Germline CDR1 reads SGHTS; CDR2 reads YDEGEE. CDR3 size: 11 residues.

The chain has TRBV7-9 and TRBJ1-6; D not certain. The CDR3 has 15 amino acids. The V gene lost 4 bases and the J gene lost 7 bases, with 14 bases spanning the gap. The V gene's germline CDR1 is SEHNR and CDR2 FQNEAQ (reference sequence). The CDR3 sequence: CASSSQTGSNSPLHF. The CDR3, as DNA: TGTGCCAGCAGCTCCCAGACCGGGTCCAATTCACCCCTCCACTTT.